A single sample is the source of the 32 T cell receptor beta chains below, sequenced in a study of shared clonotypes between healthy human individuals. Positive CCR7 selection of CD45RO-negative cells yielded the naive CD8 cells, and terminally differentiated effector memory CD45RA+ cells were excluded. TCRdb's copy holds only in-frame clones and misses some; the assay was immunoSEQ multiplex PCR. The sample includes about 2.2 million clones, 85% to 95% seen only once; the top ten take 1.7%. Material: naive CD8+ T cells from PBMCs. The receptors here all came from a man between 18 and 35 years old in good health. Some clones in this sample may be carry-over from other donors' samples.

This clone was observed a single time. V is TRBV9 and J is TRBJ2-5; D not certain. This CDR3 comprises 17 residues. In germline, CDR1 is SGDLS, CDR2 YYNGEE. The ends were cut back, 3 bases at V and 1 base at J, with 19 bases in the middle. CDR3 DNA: TGTGCCAGCAGCGGTGGTGGTTTAGGGCAGCGCCAAGAGACCCAGTACTTC. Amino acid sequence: CASSGGGLGQRQETQYF.

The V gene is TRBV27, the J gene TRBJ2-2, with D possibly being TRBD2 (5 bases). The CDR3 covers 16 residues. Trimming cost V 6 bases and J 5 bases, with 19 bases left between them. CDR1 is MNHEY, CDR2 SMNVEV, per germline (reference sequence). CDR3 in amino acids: CASSPVKGEGTGELFF. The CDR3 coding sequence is TGTGCCAGCAGCCCAGTCAAGGGAGAGGGAACCGGGGAGCTGTTTTTT.

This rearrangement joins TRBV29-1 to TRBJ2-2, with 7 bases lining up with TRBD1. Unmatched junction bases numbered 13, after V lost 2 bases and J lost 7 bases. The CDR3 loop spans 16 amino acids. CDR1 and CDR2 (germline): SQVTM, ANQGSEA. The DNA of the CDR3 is TGCAGCGTTGAATTCGGAGAAGGGGGCTACGGCGGGGAGCTGTTTTTT. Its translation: CSVEFGEGGYGGELFF.

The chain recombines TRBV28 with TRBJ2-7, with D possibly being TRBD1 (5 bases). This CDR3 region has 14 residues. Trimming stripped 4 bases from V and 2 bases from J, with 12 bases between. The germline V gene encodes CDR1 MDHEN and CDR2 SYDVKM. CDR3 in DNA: TGTGCCAGCAGTTGGGGCAGGGCCGCCTACGAGCAGTACTTC. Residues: CASSWGRAAYEQYF.

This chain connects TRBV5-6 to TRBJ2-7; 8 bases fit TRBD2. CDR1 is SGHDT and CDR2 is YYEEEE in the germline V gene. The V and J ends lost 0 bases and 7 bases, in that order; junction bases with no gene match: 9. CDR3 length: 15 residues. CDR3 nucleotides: TGTGCCAGCAGCTTGGCCGGAGCGGGAGCAGGAGAGCAGTACTTC. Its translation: CASSLAGAGAGEQYF.

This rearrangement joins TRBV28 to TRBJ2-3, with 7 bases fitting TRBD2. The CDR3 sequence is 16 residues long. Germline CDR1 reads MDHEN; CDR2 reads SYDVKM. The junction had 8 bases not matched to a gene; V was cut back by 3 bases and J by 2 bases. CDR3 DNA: TGTGCCAGCAGTTTCGCCCGGCTAGCGGACACAGATACGCAGTATTTT. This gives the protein CASSFARLADTDTQYF.

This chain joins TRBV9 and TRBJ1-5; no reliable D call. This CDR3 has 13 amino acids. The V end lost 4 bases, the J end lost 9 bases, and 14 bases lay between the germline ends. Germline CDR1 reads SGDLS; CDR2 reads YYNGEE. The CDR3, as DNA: TGTGCCAGCAGCACAGAGGCGGATGGGCCCCAGCATTTT. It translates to CASSTEADGPQHF.

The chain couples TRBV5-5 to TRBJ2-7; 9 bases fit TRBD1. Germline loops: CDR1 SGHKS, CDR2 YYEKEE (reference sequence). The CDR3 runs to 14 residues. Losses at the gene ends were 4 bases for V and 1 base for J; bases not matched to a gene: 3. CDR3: CASSAGTGSYEQYF. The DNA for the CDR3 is TGTGCCAGCAGCGCCGGGACAGGGTCCTACGAGCAGTACTTC.

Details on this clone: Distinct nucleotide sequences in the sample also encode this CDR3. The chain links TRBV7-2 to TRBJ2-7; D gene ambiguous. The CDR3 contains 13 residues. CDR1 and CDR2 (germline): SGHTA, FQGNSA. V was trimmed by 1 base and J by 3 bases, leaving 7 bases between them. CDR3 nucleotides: TGTGCCAGCAGCTTAGTGAGTGACTACGAGCAGTACTTC. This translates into CASSLVSDYEQYF.

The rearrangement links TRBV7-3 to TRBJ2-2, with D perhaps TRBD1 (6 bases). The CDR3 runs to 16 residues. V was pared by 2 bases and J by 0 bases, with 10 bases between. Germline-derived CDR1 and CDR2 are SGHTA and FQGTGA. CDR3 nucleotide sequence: TGTGCCAGCAGCTTATCCGGGACACCGAACACCGGGGAGCTGTTTTTT. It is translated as CASSLSGTPNTGELFF. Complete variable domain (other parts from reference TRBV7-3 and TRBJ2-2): GAGVSQTPSNKVTEKGKYVELRCDPISGHTALYWYRQSLGQGPEFLIYFQGTGAADDSGLPNDRFFAVRPEGSVSTLKIQRTERGDSAVYLCASSLSGTPNTGELFFGEGSRLTVL.

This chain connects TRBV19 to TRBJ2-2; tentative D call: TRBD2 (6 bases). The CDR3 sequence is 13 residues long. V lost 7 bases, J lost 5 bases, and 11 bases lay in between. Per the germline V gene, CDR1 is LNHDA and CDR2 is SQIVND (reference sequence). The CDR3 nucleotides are TGTGCCAGTAAAGACCGGGGGACCGGGGAGCTGTTTTTT. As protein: CASKDRGTGELFF.

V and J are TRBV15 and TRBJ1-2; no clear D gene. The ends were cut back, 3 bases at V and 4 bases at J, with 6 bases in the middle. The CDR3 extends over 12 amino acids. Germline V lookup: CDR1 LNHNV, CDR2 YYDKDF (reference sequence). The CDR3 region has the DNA TGTGCCACCAGCAGGCGGGGCTATGGCTACACCTTC. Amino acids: CATSRRGYGYTF. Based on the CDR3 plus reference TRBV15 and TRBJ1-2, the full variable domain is DAMVIQNPRYQVTQFGKPVTLSCSQTLNHNVMYWYQQKSSQAPKLLFHYYDKDFNNEADTPDNFQSRRPNTSFCFLDIRSPGLGDTAMYLCATSRRGYGYTFGSGTRLTVV.

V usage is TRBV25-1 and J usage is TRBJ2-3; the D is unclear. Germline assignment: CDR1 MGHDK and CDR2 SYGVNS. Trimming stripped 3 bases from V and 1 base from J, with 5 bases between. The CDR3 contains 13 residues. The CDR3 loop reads CASSDLGTDTQYF. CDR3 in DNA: TGTGCCAGCAGTGACCTCGGCACAGATACGCAGTATTTT.

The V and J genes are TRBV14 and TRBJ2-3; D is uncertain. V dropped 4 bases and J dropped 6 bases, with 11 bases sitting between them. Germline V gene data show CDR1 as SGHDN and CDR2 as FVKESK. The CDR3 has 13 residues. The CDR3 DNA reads TGTGCCAGCAGCCCAAATATGGGGGATACGCAGTATTTT. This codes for CASSPNMGDTQYF.

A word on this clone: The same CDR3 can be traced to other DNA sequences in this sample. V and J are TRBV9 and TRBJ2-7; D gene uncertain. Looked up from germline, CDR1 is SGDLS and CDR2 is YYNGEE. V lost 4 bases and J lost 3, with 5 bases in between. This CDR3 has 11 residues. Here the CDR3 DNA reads TGTGCCAGCAGCTCAAACTACGAGCAGTACTTC. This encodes CASSSNYEQYF.

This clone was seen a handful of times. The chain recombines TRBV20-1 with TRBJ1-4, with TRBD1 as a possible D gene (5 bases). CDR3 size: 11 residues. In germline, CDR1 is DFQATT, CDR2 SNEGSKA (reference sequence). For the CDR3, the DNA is TGCGGGGCGCGGACCAGTGAAAAACTGTTTTTT. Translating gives CGARTSEKLFF.

DNA of the CDR3: TGTGCCAGCAGCATCTACCCTTTCGGTGCGCCCGGGGAGCTGTTTTTT. Amino acid sequence: CASSIYPFGAPGELFF. This chain links TRBV5-4 with TRBJ2-2; D ambiguous. V dropped 4 bases and J dropped 6 bases, with 19 bases sitting between them. The CDR3 loop spans 16 amino acids. Germline-derived CDR1 and CDR2 are SGHNT and YYREEE (reference sequence).

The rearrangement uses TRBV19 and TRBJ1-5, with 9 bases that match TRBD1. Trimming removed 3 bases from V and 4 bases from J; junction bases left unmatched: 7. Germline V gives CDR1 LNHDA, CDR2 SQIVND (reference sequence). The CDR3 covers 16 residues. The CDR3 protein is CASSMGQGLMNQPQHF. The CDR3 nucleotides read TGTGCCAGTAGTATGGGACAGGGTTTGATGAATCAGCCCCAGCATTTT.

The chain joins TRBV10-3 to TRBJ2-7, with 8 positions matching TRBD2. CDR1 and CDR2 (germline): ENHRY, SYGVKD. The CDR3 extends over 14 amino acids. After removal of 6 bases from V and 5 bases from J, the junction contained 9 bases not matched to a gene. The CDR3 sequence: CAIRKLAEEDEQYF. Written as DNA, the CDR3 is TGTGCCATCAGGAAACTAGCGGAGGAAGACGAGCAGTACTTC.

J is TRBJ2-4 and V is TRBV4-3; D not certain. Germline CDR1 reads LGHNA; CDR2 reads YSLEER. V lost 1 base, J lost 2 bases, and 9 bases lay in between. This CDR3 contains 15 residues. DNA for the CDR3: TGCGCCAGCAGCCAAGGGGGTTTAACCAAAAACATTCAGTACTTC. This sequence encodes CASSQGGLTKNIQYF.

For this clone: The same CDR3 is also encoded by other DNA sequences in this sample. The CDR3 loop is CASSIAGTEAFF. The CDR3 bases are TGTGCCAGTAGTATCGCCGGCACTGAAGCTTTCTTT. The chain couples TRBV19 to TRBJ1-1; D is unclear. CDR1 and CDR2 (germline): LNHDA, SQIVND (reference sequence). Trimming cost V 3 bases and J 4 bases, with 6 bases left between them. The CDR3 consists of 12 residues.

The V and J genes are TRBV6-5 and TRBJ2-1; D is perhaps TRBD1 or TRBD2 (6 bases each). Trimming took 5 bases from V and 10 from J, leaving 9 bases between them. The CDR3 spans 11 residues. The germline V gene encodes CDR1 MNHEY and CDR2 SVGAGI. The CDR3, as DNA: TGTGCCAGCAGTCAGGGGAGGGAGCAGTTCTTC. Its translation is CASSQGREQFF.

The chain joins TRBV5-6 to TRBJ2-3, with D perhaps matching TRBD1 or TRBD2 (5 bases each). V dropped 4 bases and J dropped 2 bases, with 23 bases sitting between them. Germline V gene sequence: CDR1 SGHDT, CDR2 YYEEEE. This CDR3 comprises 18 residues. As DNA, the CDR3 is TGTGCCAGCAGCCCCCCTCGGCCGGGGCCAGAACCCACAGATACGCAGTATTTT. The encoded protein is CASSPPRPGPEPTDTQYF. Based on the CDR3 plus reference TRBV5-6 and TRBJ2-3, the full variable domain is DAGVTQSPTHLIKTRGQQVTLRCSPKSGHDTVSWYQQALGQGPQFIFQYYEEEERQRGNFPDRFSGHQFPNYSSELNVNALLLGDSALYLCASSPPRPGPEPTDTQYFGPGTRLTVL.

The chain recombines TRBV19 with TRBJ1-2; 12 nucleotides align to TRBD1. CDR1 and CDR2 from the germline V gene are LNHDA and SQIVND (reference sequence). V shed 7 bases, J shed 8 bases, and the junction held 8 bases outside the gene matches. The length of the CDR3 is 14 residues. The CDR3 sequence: CASTPGQGAYGYTF. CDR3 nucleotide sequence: TGTGCCAGTACCCCGGGACAGGGGGCCTACGGCTACACCTTC.

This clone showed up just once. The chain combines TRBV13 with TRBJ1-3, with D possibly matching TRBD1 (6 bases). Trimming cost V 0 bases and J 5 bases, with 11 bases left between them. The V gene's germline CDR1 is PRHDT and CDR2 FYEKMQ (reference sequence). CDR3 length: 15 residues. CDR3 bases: TGTGCCAGCAGCTTAGGCCGGGGACAAAGAAACACCATATATTTT. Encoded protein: CASSLGRGQRNTIYF.

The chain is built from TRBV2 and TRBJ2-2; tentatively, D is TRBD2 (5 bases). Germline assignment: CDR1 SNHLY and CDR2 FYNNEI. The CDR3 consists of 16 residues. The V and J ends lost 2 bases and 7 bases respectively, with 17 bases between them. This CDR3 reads CASSERSLSRGGELFF. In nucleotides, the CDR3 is TGTGCCAGCAGTGAAAGGAGTTTGTCCCGGGGCGGGGAGCTGTTTTTT.

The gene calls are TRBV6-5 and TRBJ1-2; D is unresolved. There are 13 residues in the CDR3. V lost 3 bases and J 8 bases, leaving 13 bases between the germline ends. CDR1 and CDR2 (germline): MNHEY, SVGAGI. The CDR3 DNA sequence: TGTGCCAGCAGTTATTCCAATGTACAGGGCTACACCTTC. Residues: CASSYSNVQGYTF.

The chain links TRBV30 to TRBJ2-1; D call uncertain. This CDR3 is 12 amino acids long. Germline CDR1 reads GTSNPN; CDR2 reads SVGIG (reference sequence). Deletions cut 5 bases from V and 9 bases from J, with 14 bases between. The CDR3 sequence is CAWDRPLIEQFF. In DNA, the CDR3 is TGTGCCTGGGATCGGCCCCTCATTGAGCAGTTCTTC.

The CDR3 protein is CASSQARQNEQFF. CDR3 in DNA: TGTGCCAGCAGCCAAGCGCGACAGAATGAGCAGTTCTTC. This chain connects TRBV4-2 to TRBJ2-1, with D perhaps TRBD1 (5 bases). The CDR3 covers 13 residues. V was shortened by 1 base and J by 7 bases, with 8 bases between the two germline ends. Germline V gene data show CDR1 as LGHNA and CDR2 as YNFKEQ.

The CDR3 nucleotides read TGCGCCAGCAGCCTACACACTTTTAGCGGGATAGGGAATGAGCAGTTCTTC. Encoded protein: CASSLHTFSGIGNEQFF. The V gene is TRBV4-3, the J gene TRBJ2-1; 8 bases line up with TRBD2. CDR1 LGHNA and CDR2 YSLEER come from the germline V gene. CDR3 length: 17 amino acids. Trimming at V came to 4 bases and at J to 7 bases, leaving 15 bases not matched to a gene.

The CDR3 region has the DNA TGTGCCAGCAGCTTTGGTTTGAGGACTAGCGGCCCCCAAGAGACCCAGTACTTC. It translates to CASSFGLRTSGPQETQYF. The genes are TRBV11-2 and TRBJ2-5; 10 nucleotides match TRBD2. Trimming at V came to 3 bases and at J to 1 base, leaving 11 bases not matched to a gene. This CDR3 comprises 18 residues. In germline, CDR1 is SGHAT, CDR2 FQNNGV.

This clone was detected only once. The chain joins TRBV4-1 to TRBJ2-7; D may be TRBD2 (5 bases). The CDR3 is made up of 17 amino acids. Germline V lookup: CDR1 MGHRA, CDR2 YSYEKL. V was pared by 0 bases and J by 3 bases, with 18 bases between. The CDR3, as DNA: TGCGCCAGCAGCCAAGAAGACGGAAGGGTCGGGATCTACGAGCAGTACTTC. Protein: CASSQEDGRVGIYEQYF.